A selection of T cell receptor beta chains follows, all from one sample in a study of shared clonotypes between healthy human individuals. Sequenced by immunoSEQ multiplex PCR; TCRdb stores in-frame clones only, minus some. The sample lists roughly 86,000 clones; 60% to 75% were seen once. The sample consisted of memory CD8+ T cells sorted from blood. These receptors originate from a young man in good health. Each CDR3 is given with its conserved first and last residue. Not all rows give a size; the values are once, few, many and, for expanded clones, a class.

V,size,J,CDR3
TRBV11-2,few,TRBJ2-1,CASSLDSFNEQFF
TRBV11-2,-,TRBJ1-1,CASSPYPSGPNTEAFF
TRBV19,-,TRBJ2-6,CASSMVPTSTGANVLTF
TRBV5-6,-,TRBJ2-1,CASSLGQVGEQFF
TRBV4-3,-,TRBJ1-5,CASSQDHGGNQPQHF
TRBV7-2,-,TRBJ2-1,CASSPTAWEQFF
TRBV5-4,-,TRBJ1-1,CASSLDRGGTEAFF
TRBV19,-,TRBJ2-7,CASSTGQDYEQYF
TRBV21-1,-,TRBJ1-1,CASSKTGQTMNTEAFF
TRBV7-2,-,TRBJ2-2,CASSLEDYSGGELFF
TRBV6-6,few,TRBJ2-3,CASSTWDTQYF
TRBV2,-,TRBJ2-7,CASSEGSGRYGEQYF
TRBV27,-,TRBJ1-1,CASSLRGPATEAFF
TRBV15,-,TRBJ2-2,CATSTGKGQSTGELFF
TRBV6-6,few,TRBJ2-7,CASSWGQAYEQYF